The rows below give T cell receptor beta chains drawn from one sample of a study of blood T cell repertoires in COVID-19. Profiled with immunoSEQ multiplex PCR; TCRdb holds only in-frame clones, not every one. The sample shows under 400,000 clones, 87% of them seen only once. The sequenced sample was peripheral blood. All receptors come from a woman under 40 with COVID-19, enrolled during active disease. CDR3s leave out the opening cysteine and the closing phenylalanine or tryptophan. Each record gives: CDR3 protein, J gene, V gene, D gene. A D gene is named only where the DNA matches it firmly.

cdr3_aa: ASSMTGGVSEAF; j_call: TRBJ1-1; v_call: TRBV19; d_call: TRBD1
cdr3_aa: ASSIGGLAGRNEQF; j_call: TRBJ2-1; v_call: TRBV19; d_call: TRBD2
cdr3_aa: ASSSRVGNEKLF; j_call: TRBJ1-4; v_call: TRBV7-9; d_call: -
cdr3_aa: ASNLMPGSAGELF; j_call: TRBJ2-2; v_call: TRBV19; d_call: -
cdr3_aa: ASSQGRSHTDTQY; j_call: TRBJ2-3; v_call: TRBV4-1; d_call: -
cdr3_aa: ASSLAASEVRNEQY; j_call: TRBJ2-7; v_call: TRBV5-1; d_call: -
cdr3_aa: ASSFPGDSPLH; j_call: TRBJ1-6; v_call: TRBV6-5; d_call: -
cdr3_aa: ASSLSVIADYGYT; j_call: TRBJ1-2; v_call: TRBV7-9; d_call: -
cdr3_aa: ASSVGGPAGEEQF; j_call: TRBJ2-1; v_call: TRBV9; d_call: TRBD2
cdr3_aa: ASSRERNSPLH; j_call: TRBJ1-6; v_call: TRBV5-1; d_call: -
cdr3_aa: ASSQDLASPLH; j_call: TRBJ1-6; v_call: TRBV4-1; d_call: -
cdr3_aa: ASSLIGTEAF; j_call: TRBJ1-1; v_call: TRBV5-6; d_call: -
cdr3_aa: ASSQDRQGNSYNEQF; j_call: TRBJ2-1; v_call: TRBV4-2; d_call: TRBD1
cdr3_aa: ASSQTGLAGFDEQF; j_call: TRBJ2-1; v_call: TRBV14; d_call: TRBD2
cdr3_aa: AWSGETGNTIY; j_call: TRBJ1-3; v_call: TRBV30; d_call: -
cdr3_aa: ASSSIAGGPYEQY; j_call: TRBJ2-7; v_call: TRBV27; d_call: TRBD2
cdr3_aa: ASSSTGAHYGYT; j_call: TRBJ1-2; v_call: TRBV4-1; d_call: TRBD1
cdr3_aa: ASSYFKRAEAF; j_call: TRBJ1-1; v_call: TRBV6-5; d_call: -
cdr3_aa: ASSSPGQGFYGYT; j_call: TRBJ1-2; v_call: TRBV6-5; d_call: TRBD1
cdr3_aa: ASSYSPLGGNYEQY; j_call: TRBJ2-7; v_call: TRBV6-5; d_call: -
cdr3_aa: ATTSGTSHEQF; j_call: TRBJ2-1; v_call: TRBV24-1; d_call: TRBD2
cdr3_aa: ASSVRQGLDTGANVLT; j_call: TRBJ2-6; v_call: TRBV9; d_call: TRBD1
cdr3_aa: ASEALAGLNEQF; j_call: TRBJ2-1; v_call: TRBV5-1; d_call: TRBD2
cdr3_aa: ASSRGLSGTYEQY; j_call: TRBJ2-7; v_call: TRBV6-5; d_call: -
cdr3_aa: ASRKQGLETQY; j_call: TRBJ2-5; v_call: TRBV6-5; d_call: TRBD1
cdr3_aa: ASSAWTGGAAEAF; j_call: TRBJ1-1; v_call: TRBV5-1; d_call: TRBD1
cdr3_aa: ASSQDQAQPQH; j_call: TRBJ1-5; v_call: TRBV4-1; d_call: -
cdr3_aa: ASSLDPGGVDTQY; j_call: TRBJ2-3; v_call: TRBV5-1; d_call: TRBD2
cdr3_aa: SVESPKSNTGELF; j_call: TRBJ2-2; v_call: TRBV29-1; d_call: -
cdr3_aa: ASSLAQASGRYEQY; j_call: TRBJ2-7; v_call: TRBV27; d_call: TRBD2
cdr3_aa: ASSVDRVQETQY; j_call: TRBJ2-5; v_call: TRBV9; d_call: -
cdr3_aa: ASSAAGGATETQY; j_call: TRBJ2-5; v_call: TRBV11-2; d_call: TRBD2
cdr3_aa: SAVRQDYEQY; j_call: TRBJ2-7; v_call: TRBV29-1; d_call: -